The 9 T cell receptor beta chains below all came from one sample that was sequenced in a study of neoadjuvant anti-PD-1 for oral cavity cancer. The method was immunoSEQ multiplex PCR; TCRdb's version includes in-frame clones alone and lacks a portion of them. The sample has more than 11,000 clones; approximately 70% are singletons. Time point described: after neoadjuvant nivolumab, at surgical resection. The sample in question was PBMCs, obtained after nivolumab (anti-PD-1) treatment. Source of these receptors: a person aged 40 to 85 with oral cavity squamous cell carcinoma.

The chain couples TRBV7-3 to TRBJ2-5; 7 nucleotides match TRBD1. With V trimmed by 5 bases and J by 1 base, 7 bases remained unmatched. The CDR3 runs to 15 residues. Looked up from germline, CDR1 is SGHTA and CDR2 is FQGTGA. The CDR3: CASSEGQTVQETQYF. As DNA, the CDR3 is TGTGCCAGCAGCGAGGGACAGACCGTCCAAGAGACCCAGTACTTC.

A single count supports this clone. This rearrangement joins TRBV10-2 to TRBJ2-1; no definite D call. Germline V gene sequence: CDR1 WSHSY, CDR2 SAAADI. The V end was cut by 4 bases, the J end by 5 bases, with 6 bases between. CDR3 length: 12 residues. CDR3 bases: TGCGCCAGCAGTGCCCTACACAATGAGCAGTTCTTC. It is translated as CASSALHNEQFF.

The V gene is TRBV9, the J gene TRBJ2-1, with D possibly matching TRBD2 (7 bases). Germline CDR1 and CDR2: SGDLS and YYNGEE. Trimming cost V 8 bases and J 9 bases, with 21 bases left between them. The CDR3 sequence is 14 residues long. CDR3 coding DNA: TGTGCCAGGTCCCTGGGGAGGGGGGGCAGTGAGCAGTTCTTC. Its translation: CARSLGRGGSEQFF.

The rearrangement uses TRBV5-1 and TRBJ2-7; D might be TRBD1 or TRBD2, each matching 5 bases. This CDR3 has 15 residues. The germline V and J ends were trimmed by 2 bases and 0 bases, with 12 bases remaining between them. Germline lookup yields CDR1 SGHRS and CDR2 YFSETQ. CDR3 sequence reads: CASSFGTADSYEQYF. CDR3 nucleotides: TGCGCCAGCAGCTTCGGGACCGCGGACTCCTACGAGCAGTACTTC.

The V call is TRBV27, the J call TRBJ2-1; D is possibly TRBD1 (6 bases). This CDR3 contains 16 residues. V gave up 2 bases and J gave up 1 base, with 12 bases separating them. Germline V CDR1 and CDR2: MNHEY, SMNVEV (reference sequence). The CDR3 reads CASSLSPDSSYNEQFF. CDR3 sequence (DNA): TGTGCCAGCAGTTTAAGCCCGGACAGTTCCTACAATGAGCAGTTCTTC.

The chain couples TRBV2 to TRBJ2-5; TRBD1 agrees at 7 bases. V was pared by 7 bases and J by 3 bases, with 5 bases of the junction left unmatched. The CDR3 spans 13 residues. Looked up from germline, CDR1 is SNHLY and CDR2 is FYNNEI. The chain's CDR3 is CASIPGTEETQYF. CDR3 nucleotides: TGTGCCAGCATTCCCGGGACAGAAGAGACCCAGTACTTC.

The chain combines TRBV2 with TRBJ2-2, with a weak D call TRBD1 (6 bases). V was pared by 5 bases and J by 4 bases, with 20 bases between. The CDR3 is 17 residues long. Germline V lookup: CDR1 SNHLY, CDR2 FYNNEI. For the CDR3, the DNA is TGTGCCAGCAGTTTGACTAACGCAGGGGTCTCCACCGGGGAGCTGTTTTTT. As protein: CASSLTNAGVSTGELFF.

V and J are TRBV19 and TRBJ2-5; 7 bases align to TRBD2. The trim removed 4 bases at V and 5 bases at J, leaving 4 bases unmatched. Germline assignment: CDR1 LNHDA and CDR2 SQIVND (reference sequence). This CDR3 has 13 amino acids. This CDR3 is CASSSGSWETQYF. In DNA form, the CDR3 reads TGTGCCAGTAGTAGCGGGAGCTGGGAGACCCAGTACTTC.

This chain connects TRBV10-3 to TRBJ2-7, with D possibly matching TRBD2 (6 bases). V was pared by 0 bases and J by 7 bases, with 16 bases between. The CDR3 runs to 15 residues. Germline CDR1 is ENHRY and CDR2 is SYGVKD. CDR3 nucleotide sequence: TGTGCCATCAGTGAGTCCCACGGGAGCGCCAATGAGCAGTACTTC. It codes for CAISESHGSANEQYF.